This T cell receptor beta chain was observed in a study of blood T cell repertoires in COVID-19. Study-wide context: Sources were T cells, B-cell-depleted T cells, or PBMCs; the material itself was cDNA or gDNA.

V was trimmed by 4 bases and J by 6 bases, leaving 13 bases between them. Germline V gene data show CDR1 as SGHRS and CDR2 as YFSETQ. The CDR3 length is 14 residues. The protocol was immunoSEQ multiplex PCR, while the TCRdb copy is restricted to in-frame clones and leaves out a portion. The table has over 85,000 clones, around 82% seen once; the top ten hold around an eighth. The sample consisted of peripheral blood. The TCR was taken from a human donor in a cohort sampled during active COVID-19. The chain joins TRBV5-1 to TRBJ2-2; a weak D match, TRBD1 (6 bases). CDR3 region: CASSLGTFSGELFF. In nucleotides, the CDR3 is TGCGCCAGCAGCCTGGGGACATTTTCCGGGGAGCTGTTTTTT.